Listed here are 30 T cell receptor beta chains from one sample, sequenced in a study of spatial heterogeneity in lung cancer. In TCRdb, the 5' RACE reads were re-called with MiXCR into one record per CDR3 protein. This repertoire shows fewer than 30,000 distinct CDR3 sequences, 4.5% to 7.5% found once; its top ten account for 20% to 25%. Time point denoted: blood at routine non-recurrence follow-up after resection. Tumor, nontumor lung or frozen PBMC supplied whole RNA that was sequenced unsorted. The sequencing used PBMCs, collected at follow-up. The receptors were gathered from a male donor with early-stage non-small cell lung cancer.

This clonotype was detected ten times or more. This sequence joins TRBV6-2 or TRBV6-3 and TRBJ2-5; D is undetermined. The germline CDR1 and CDR2 sequences are MNHEY and SVGEGT. V lost 7 bases and J lost 4, with 19 bases in between. This CDR3 contains 15 residues. DNA of the CDR3: TGTGCCAGCACCTTTGAGGAAGGGCTTGGAGAGACCCAGTACTTC. It is translated as CASTFEEGLGETQYF.

This clonotype occurred many times. CDR3 region: CASSSGQGTGELFF. DNA for the CDR3: TGTGCCAGCAGTTCGGGACAGGGGACCGGGGAGCTGTTTTTT. The chain is built from TRBV28 and TRBJ2-2, with TRBD1 identical over 10 bases. The CDR3 spans 14 residues. J gave up 5 bases and V 4 bases, and 1 base lay outside the gene matches. CDR1 is MDHEN, CDR2 SYDVKM, per germline.

The chain has TRBV5-1 and TRBJ1-6; D unclear. The V and J ends lost 0 bases and 9 bases respectively, with 13 bases between them. CDR1 is SGHRS, CDR2 YFSETQ, per germline. There are 15 residues in the CDR3. DNA of the CDR3: TGCGCCAGCAGCTTGGACGGTAACAACGGTTCACCCCTCCACTTT. This translates into CASSLDGNNGSPLHF.

This clonotype was seen many times. The CDR3 DNA sequence: TGTGCCAGCAGAAAACAGGGGCTCTCCTACGAGCAGTACTTC. Its protein product is CASRKQGLSYEQYF. The V call is TRBV27, the J call TRBJ2-7; 7 nucleotides agree with TRBD1. CDR1 is MNHEY, CDR2 SMNVEV, per germline (reference sequence). The CDR3 extends over 14 amino acids. The trim removed 6 bases at V and 0 bases at J, leaving 5 bases unmatched.

This clonotype came up many times. This chain links TRBV4-3 with TRBJ2-5, with D possibly matching TRBD1 (6 bases). Per germline, CDR1 LGHNA and CDR2 YSLEER. V lost 0 bases, J lost 4 bases, and 12 bases lay in between. The CDR3 is 15 amino acids. CDR3 residues: CASSQETTGSETQYF. The CDR3 DNA sequence: TGCGCCAGCAGCCAAGAAACGACAGGATCAGAGACCCAGTACTTC.

The genes are TRBV27 and TRBJ1-6, with 7 bases that match TRBD1. CDR1 and CDR2 from the germline V gene are MNHEY and SMNVEV (reference sequence). The CDR3 loop spans 15 amino acids. The junction had 3 bases not matched to a gene; V was cut back by 3 bases and J by 4 bases. The CDR3 loop reads CASSFRQGYNSPLHF. CDR3 bases: TGTGCCAGCAGTTTTAGACAGGGTTATAATTCACCCCTCCACTTT.

This clonotype occurred many times. This chain links TRBV7-2 with TRBJ1-5; D ambiguous. V lost 1 base and J lost 0, with 7 bases in between. Germline CDR1 SGHTA, CDR2 FQGNSA. The CDR3 covers 15 residues. The CDR3 region has the DNA TGTGCCAGCAGCTTAGGAAGTATTAGCAATCAGCCCCAGCATTTT. Its translation is CASSLGSISNQPQHF.

This rearrangement joins TRBV20-1 to TRBJ1-6; weak D call: TRBD1 (6 bases). Germline CDR1 reads DFQATT; CDR2 reads SNEGSKA (reference sequence). CDR3 length: 15 amino acids. V lost 1 base to trimming and J lost 7 bases, with 14 bases between them. The CDR3 coding sequence is TGCAGTGCTAGAGCCAGCGGGGGGCGAAATTCACCCCTCCACTTT. Amino acids: CSARASGGRNSPLHF.

This clonotype has at least ten counts. The chain uses TRBV10-3 and TRBJ1-2, with TRBD1 identical over 9 bases. The length of the CDR3 is 15 residues. With 6 bases clipped from V and 2 bases from J, the junction kept 7 bases outside the gene matches. Germline CDR1 ENHRY, CDR2 SYGVKD. The CDR3 nucleotides are TGTGCCATCAGCATGGGACAGGGAGGGAACTATGGCTACACCTTC. Amino acids: CAISMGQGGNYGYTF.

This clonotype was observed many times. The chain has TRBV7-8 and TRBJ2-3; D remains unclear. V was trimmed by 4 bases and J by 6 bases, leaving 8 bases between them. CDR3 length equals 12 residues. The germline CDR1 and CDR2 sequences are SGHVS and FQNEAQ. The CDR3: CASSSTDDTQYF. The CDR3, as DNA: TGTGCCAGCAGCTCAACTGATGATACGCAGTATTTT.

There are many counts of this clonotype. The V gene is TRBV9, the J gene TRBJ2-3, with 7 bases fitting TRBD1. From germline, CDR1 is SGDLS and CDR2 YYNGEE. CDR3 length: 16 residues. V lost 3 bases and J lost 5; bases outside the gene matches: 12. The CDR3: CASSATSRGQGDTQYF. CDR3 nucleotides: TGTGCCAGCAGCGCCACGTCGAGGGGGCAGGGAGATACGCAGTATTTT.

This clonotype was seen a handful of times. The gene calls are TRBV7-3 and TRBJ2-3; 11 nucleotides agree with TRBD2. This CDR3 is 14 amino acids long. In germline, CDR1 is SGHTA, CDR2 FQGTGA. V lost 8 bases to trimming and J lost 2 bases; unmatched junction nucleotides: 3. Here the CDR3 reads CASSTSGNTDTQYF. DNA of the CDR3: TGTGCCAGCTCGACTAGCGGGAACACAGATACGCAGTATTTT.

CDR3 amino acids: CASRDEKLFF. The CDR3 coding sequence is TGTGCCAGCAGAGATGAAAAACTGTTTTTT. This sequence joins TRBV6-2 or TRBV6-3 and TRBJ1-4; the D is unclear. Germline CDR1 is MNHEY and CDR2 is SVGEGT. Trimming removed 6 bases at V and 6 bases at J, with 2 bases between. This CDR3 spans 10 amino acids.

This clonotype was seen many times. The chain has TRBV20-1 and TRBJ1-6; D perhaps matches TRBD1 (5 bases). Trimming removed 2 bases at V and 8 bases at J, with 16 bases between. Germline assignment: CDR1 DFQATT and CDR2 SNEGSKA (reference sequence). The CDR3 runs 15 residues. CDR3 nucleotides: TGCAGTGCTAGACTTTACGGGACCTACGATTCACCCCTCCACTTT. This translates into CSARLYGTYDSPLHF.

This clonotype was counted at least ten times. The chain carries TRBV20-1 and TRBJ2-1; D remains ambiguous. CDR3 length: 15 amino acids. Germline CDR1 and CDR2: DFQATT and SNEGSKA (reference sequence). The V end was cut by 0 bases, the J end by 1 base, with 10 bases between. The CDR3 DNA follows: TGCAGTGCTAGAGATGTTGGAAATTCCTACAATGAGCAGTTCTTC. Protein: CSARDVGNSYNEQFF.

The chain combines TRBV7-2 with TRBJ2-1; TRBD2 might be the D (6 bases). The CDR3 runs to 19 residues. The V and J ends lost 4 bases and 3 bases respectively, with 25 bases between them. Germline lookup yields CDR1 SGHTA and CDR2 FQGNSA. The CDR3 nucleotides are TGTGCCAGCAGCTCGGCTGGCTGGCAGGAGGGCCTAATCTACAATGAGCAGTTCTTC. Translating it yields CASSSAGWQEGLIYNEQFF.

Of note for this clonotype: This may stem from a read error, because a much larger clone lies one nucleotide away. The CDR3, as DNA: TGCGCCAGCAGCTTTGACAGAAGCTCCTACGAGCAGTGCTTC. Its translation is CASSFDRSSYEQCF. The chain has TRBV5-1 and TRBJ2-7, with D maybe TRBD1 (5 bases). CDR1 and CDR2 (germline): SGHRS, YFSETQ. The CDR3 is 14 amino acids.

The chain is built from TRBV3-1 and TRBJ2-2, with D hard to call. The CDR3 contains 14 residues. The V gene lost 0 bases and the J gene lost 5 bases, with 7 bases spanning the gap. Germline V lookup: CDR1 LGHDT, CDR2 YNNKEL (reference sequence). The CDR3 spells CASSQEPATGELFF. CDR3 bases: TGTGCCAGCAGCCAAGAACCAGCGACCGGGGAGCTGTTTTTT.

The chain is built from TRBV30 and TRBJ1-1, with 8 bases matching TRBD1. This CDR3 contains 15 residues. The germline gives CDR1 GTSNPN, CDR2 SVGIG (reference sequence). Losses at the gene ends were 2 bases for V and 1 base for J; bases not matched to a gene: 6. The CDR3 DNA is TGTGCCTGGAGTATCCGCGGACAGGGGAACACTGAAGCTTTCTTT. Translation gives CAWSIRGQGNTEAFF.

The chain couples TRBV6-5 to TRBJ1-4; D might be TRBD1 (5 bases). The V gene lost 2 bases and the J gene lost 8 bases, with 18 bases spanning the gap. The CDR3 loop spans 16 amino acids. The germline CDR1 and CDR2 sequences are MNHEY and SVGAGI. CDR3 DNA sequence: TGTGCCAGCAGTTACGGGGGTCGCGGGGGTGGAGAAAAACTGTTTTTT. Its translation is CASSYGGRGGGEKLFF.

This clonotype appeared many times. This chain connects TRBV6-2 or TRBV6-3 to TRBJ2-7, with D perhaps being TRBD1 or TRBD2 (5 bases each). CDR1 MNHEY and CDR2 SVGEGT come from the germline V gene. Deletions cut 6 bases from V and 6 bases from J, with 24 bases between. The CDR3 is 16 amino acids. The CDR3 nucleotides are TGTGCCAGCAGCCCTGACCCCCGGGGCCGCAGGACCGAGCAGTACTTC. This codes for CASSPDPRGRRTEQYF.

This clonotype was detected ten times or more. The J gene is TRBJ2-7, the V gene TRBV5-4; TRBD1 aligns across 8 bases. The CDR3 spans 15 residues. V shed 1 base and J 5 bases; nucleotides not matched to a gene: 8. Germline V gives CDR1 SGHNT, CDR2 YYREEE (reference sequence). CDR3 nucleotides: TGTGCCAGCAGCTTGAACGGACAGGGTGGGCACGAGCAGTACTTC. Translating gives CASSLNGQGGHEQYF.

This clonotype was recorded a few times. CDR3 sequence: CASSLLGPKDGEAFF. CDR3 in DNA: TGCGCCAGCAGCTTGTTGGGGCCAAAAGATGGTGAAGCTTTCTTT. The genes are TRBV5-1 and TRBJ1-1, with D possibly being TRBD1 (5 bases). V was trimmed by 1 base and J by 7 bases, leaving 17 bases between them. Germline-derived CDR1 and CDR2 are SGHRS and YFSETQ. The length of the CDR3 is 15 residues.

This clonotype occurred many times. The rearrangement uses TRBV10-2 and TRBJ2-3; D possibly corresponds to TRBD1 (6 bases). Trimming took 3 bases from V and 2 from J, leaving 12 bases between them. The length of the CDR3 is 15 residues. Germline CDR1 and CDR2: WSHSY and SAAADI. CDR3 region: CASSDPGAPTDTQYF. CDR3 nucleotides: TGCGCCAGCAGTGACCCAGGGGCCCCCACAGATACGCAGTATTTT.

In regard to this clonotype: This sequence may be a read error, since a much larger clone differs from it by one base. The chain couples TRBV15 to TRBJ2-3; D unresolved. The CDR3 runs to 11 residues. Germline V CDR1 and CDR2: LNHNV, YYDKDF (reference sequence). The CDR3 coding sequence is TGTGCCACCAGCAGAGCAGATGCGCAGTATTTT. Its translation: CATSRADAQYF.

The table lists this clonotype with a few counts. The genes are TRBV24-1 and TRBJ2-2, with 9 nucleotides matching TRBD1. Germline loops: CDR1 KGHDR, CDR2 SFDVKD. The CDR3 runs to 14 residues. V shed 10 bases, J shed 5 bases, and the junction held 7 bases outside the gene matches. The CDR3 DNA sequence: TGTGCCACGGAAGGACAGGGGAGAACCGGGGAGCTGTTTTTT. It translates to CATEGQGRTGELFF.

This clonotype was observed many times. The chain links TRBV12-3 or TRBV12-4 to TRBJ2-3; possibly TRBD1 for D (6 bases). Between the trimmed V and J ends, which lost 4 bases and 3 bases, there was a span of 17 bases. The CDR3 consists of 16 residues. CDR3 region: CASSSEVLGGTDTQYF. In DNA, the CDR3 is TGTGCCAGCAGTTCCGAAGTACTAGGGGGAACAGATACGCAGTATTTT.

This clonotype was counted many times. The V call is TRBV29-1, the J call TRBJ2-2; D is unresolved. Germline V gene sequence: CDR1 SQVTM, CDR2 ANQGSEA. V lost 2 bases and J 0 bases, leaving 10 bases between the germline ends. There are 15 residues in the CDR3. The CDR3 spells CSVEYEWSNTGELFF. The CDR3 nucleotides are TGCAGCGTTGAATATGAGTGGTCGAACACCGGGGAGCTGTTTTTT.

In this sample, this clonotype turned up a few times. The chain uses TRBV7-2 and TRBJ2-3, with 10 bases fitting TRBD2. Germline CDR1 and CDR2: SGHTA and FQGNSA. The V and J ends lost 8 bases and 0 bases, in that order; junction bases with no gene match: 5. The CDR3 is 15 amino acids. The CDR3 nucleotides read TGTGCCAGCGGCAGCGGGGGGGTAAGCACAGATACGCAGTATTTT. It encodes CASGSGGVSTDTQYF. Full variable domain (missing parts from reference TRBV7-2 and TRBJ2-3): GAGVSQSPSNKVTEKGKDVELRCDPISGHTALYWYRQSLGQGLEFLIYFQGNSAPDKSGLPSDRFSAERTGGSVSTLTIQRTQQEDSAVYLCASGSGGVSTDTQYFGPGTRLTVL.

In this sample, this clonotype turned up many times. The chain links TRBV24-1 to TRBJ1-6; 8 bases match TRBD1. Germline trimming cut 9 bases from V and 10 bases from J; bases unmatched to any gene: 10. Germline lookup yields CDR1 KGHDR and CDR2 SFDVKD. CDR3 size: 14 residues. CDR3 loop: CATRGQGRGSPLHF. CDR3 nucleotides: TGTGCCACCCGAGGACAGGGAAGAGGCTCACCCCTCCACTTT.